One and the same sample provided the 6 T cell receptor beta chains below, sequenced in a study of cytomegalovirus exposure and HLA in healthy donors (TCRdb year 2017). Libraries were built with the immunoSEQ multiplex PCR assay. The multiplex PCR relied on a mix of 60 forward primers for TCR Vbeta segments and 13 reverse primers for TCR Jbeta segments. Sourced from immuneACCESS, this table was stored by TCRdb with only in-frame sequences that have V and J called. A share of the clones is absent; for the studies checked, an unresolved V gene accounts for under half, and the remainder has no known explanation. The sample table shows 100,000 or so clones, and 70% to 80% are seen once. Of the sample, 4.1% is held by the ten largest clones. The source material was PBMCs. The receptors derive from a female donor in good health and CMV-seropositive.

This clone was recorded a few times. This chain uses TRBV12-5 with TRBJ2-1; 9 bases are shared with TRBD1. V shed 2 bases, J shed 14 bases, and the junction held 10 bases outside the gene matches. CDR3 length: 14 amino acids. Germline loops: CDR1 LGHNT, CDR2 FRNRAP. As DNA, the CDR3 is TGTGCTAGTGGTTTGTTCACCAACAGGGGGCAGAAGTTCTTC. It specifies CASGLFTNRGQKFF.

The V and J genes are TRBV29-1 and TRBJ2-1, with a possible D match to TRBD1 (5 bases). Trimming took off 6 bases at V and 4 bases at J, with 13 bases between the two ends. Per the germline V gene, CDR1 is SQVTM and CDR2 is ANQGSEA. The CDR3 loop spans 13 amino acids. As DNA, the CDR3 is TGCAGCGTGCAGGCAGGGCGGTACAATGAGCAGTTCTTC. Translated: CSVQAGRYNEQFF.

V is TRBV27 and J is TRBJ1-4, with 7 bases identical to TRBD1. The CDR3 totals 15 residues. V shed 4 bases and J 5 bases; nucleotides not matched to a gene: 7. The V gene's germline CDR1 is MNHEY and CDR2 SMNVEV (reference sequence). The CDR3 bases are TGTGCCAGCAGTTCTCCCGGCAGGGGGAATGAAAAACTGTTTTTT. This gives the protein CASSSPGRGNEKLFF. Looking up the rest from reference TRBV27 and TRBJ1-4 gives the full variable domain: EAQVTQNPRYLITVTGKKLTVTCSQNMNHEYMSWYRQDPGLGLRQIYYSMNVEVTDKGDVPEGYKVSRKEKRNFPLILESPSPNQTSLYFCASSSPGRGNEKLFFGSGTQLSVL.

The gene calls are TRBV6-1 and TRBJ1-2, with no clear D. This CDR3 comprises 13 residues. The germline gives CDR1 MNHNS, CDR2 SASEGT. V was cut by 3 bases and J by 6 bases, with 11 bases left in between. The CDR3 here is CASSERTGDGYTF. CDR3 DNA sequence: TGTGCCAGCAGTGAGAGAACGGGTGATGGCTACACCTTC.

As for this clone: At one of its ends the junction is not consistent with the germline gene, which may arise from a read error. The chain couples TRBV7-9 to TRBJ1-2, with a tentative D call TRBD1 (6 bases). The length of the CDR3 is 13 residues. CDR1 and CDR2 (germline): SEHNR, FQNEAQ (reference sequence). The CDR3 region has the DNA TGTTCCAGCAGCTCAGGACAGTACTATGGCTACACCTTC. Protein sequence: CSSSSGQYYGYTF.

The chain uses TRBV7-2 and TRBJ2-3, with 11 bases that match TRBD2. Germline CDR1 SGHTA, CDR2 FQGNSA. V was pared by 5 bases and J by 0 bases, with 10 bases of the junction left unmatched. The CDR3 has 18 residues. The CDR3 loop reads CASSPRLAGGMSTDTQYF. For the CDR3, the DNA is TGTGCCAGCAGCCCCCGCCTAGCGGGAGGTATGAGCACAGATACGCAGTATTTT.